This TCR beta chain stems from a study of vaccination effects on CD4 cells after COVID-19. The assay was immunoSEQ multiplex PCR, and TCRdb's table has in-frame clones only and misses some. The sample lists some 70,000 clones, about 86% occurring once. Antigen-specific CD4+ T cells were expanded (with viral peptide pools) by the ViraFEST assay ahead of sequencing. After around ten days in culture, the CD4+ T cells were isolated. Two doses of either BNT162b2 or mRNA-1273 were given to each participant. According to the study, vaccine recipients showed no prior SARS-CoV-2 infection and negative nucleocapsid antibodies. The researchers cultured 1.9 million or so PBMC per well with roughly 9.5 IU/ml IL-2 and 8 to 10 ug/ml peptides. At days 3 and 7, half of the medium was exchanged for IL-2 medium. Study-wide points: Clonal contraction was marked in infection- and vaccine-induced clones late after vaccination.

Germline CDR1 reads SNHLY; CDR2 reads FYNNEI. V trimming: 8 bases; J trimming: 5 bases; junction bases outside the gene matches: 9. The CDR3 sequence is 15 residues long. Remarks on this clone: As yet, its antigen is unknown.

Sample: CD4+ T cells from PBMCs cultured with HCoV-229E spike peptides, taken after COVID-19 vaccination. This rearrangement joins TRBV2 to TRBJ2-5; 12 nucleotides align to TRBD2. The sequence was collected from a human donor who received a COVID-19 vaccine. The CDR3: CASGELAGGGETQYF. The CDR3 nucleotides read TGTGCCAGCGGGGAACTAGCGGGGGGAGGGGAGACCCAGTACTTC. The variable domain in full, with the rest retrieved from reference TRBV2 and TRBJ2-5, is EPEVTQTPSHQVTQMGQEVILRCVPISNHLYFYWYRQILGQKVEFLVSFYNNEISEKSEIFDDQFSVERPDGSNFTLKIRSTKLEDSAMYFCASGELAGGGETQYFGPGTRLLVL.